Below, 13 T cell receptor beta chains from the same sample are listed, as sequenced in a study of shared clonotypes between healthy human individuals. Using immunoSEQ multiplex PCR, the repertoire was profiled, and TCRdb retains in-frame clones only, with some absent. In the table there are 2.3 million or so clones, approximately 95% of which are singletons. The sequencing sample was made of naive CD4+ T cells from PBMCs. The subset: CD45RA+ positively selected. The receptors here all came from a man younger than 35 in good health. Some clones in this sample may be carry-over from other donors' samples.

This chain uses TRBV28 with TRBJ2-7; D not resolved. The CDR3 length is 14 residues. Germline V gives CDR1 MDHEN, CDR2 SYDVKM. Trimming stripped 5 bases from V and 4 bases from J, with 15 bases between. Written as DNA, the CDR3 is TGTGCCAGCAGTGAACCGACGGTGAGGTACGAGCAGTACTTC. Translating it yields CASSEPTVRYEQYF.

J is TRBJ1-2 and V is TRBV14; D remains unclear. Germline CDR1 SGHDN, CDR2 FVKESK. This CDR3 is 13 amino acids long. V was pared by 1 base and J by 10 bases, with 13 bases between. CDR3 nucleotides: TGTGCCAGCAGCCAAGTTGTGGGGTTTAACTACACCTTC. Translated, it gives CASSQVVGFNYTF.

The chain joins TRBV29-1 to TRBJ2-1; TRBD2 is a possible D gene (6 bases). The CDR3 extends over 16 amino acids. Trimming removed 4 bases from V and 0 bases from J, with 16 bases in between. In germline, CDR1 is SQVTM, CDR2 ANQGSEA. The CDR3 DNA follows: TGCAGCGTTGGACTAGTTTACGGGAGCTCCTACAATGAGCAGTTCTTC. Translating gives CSVGLVYGSSYNEQFF.

The chain has TRBV28 and TRBJ2-5, with D tentatively TRBD1 (6 bases). The CDR3 loop spans 12 amino acids. With 4 bases removed from V and 4 bases from J, the gap between germline ends came to 7 bases. Germline V gene data show CDR1 as MDHEN and CDR2 as SYDVKM. This CDR3 reads CASSSQGETQYF. The CDR3 DNA sequence: TGTGCCAGCAGTTCACAGGGAGAGACCCAGTACTTC. The whole variable domain, filled in from reference TRBV28 and TRBJ2-5, reads DVKVTQSSRYLVKRTGEKVFLECVQDMDHENMFWYRQDPGLGLRLIYFSYDVKMKEKGDIPEGYSVSREKKERFSLILESASTNQTSMYLCASSSQGETQYFGPGTRLLVL.

V gene TRBV6-5 combines with J gene TRBJ1-5; 8 bases align to TRBD1. With 4 bases clipped from V and 7 bases from J, the junction kept 3 bases outside the gene matches. Looked up from germline, CDR1 is MNHEY and CDR2 is SVGAGI. The CDR3 runs 13 residues. The CDR3 DNA is TGTGCCAGCAGTTTCTCAGGGGGCCAGCCCCAGCATTTT. Its translation is CASSFSGGQPQHF.

This chain links TRBV5-1 with TRBJ2-7; D might be TRBD1 or TRBD2, each matching 5 bases. Germline loops: CDR1 SGHRS, CDR2 YFSETQ. The CDR3 runs 14 residues. V lost 5 bases and J lost 3, with 15 bases in between. Here the CDR3 reads CASRRDPGGYEQYF. Here the CDR3 DNA reads TGCGCCAGCAGAAGGGACCCTGGGGGCTACGAGCAGTACTTC.

V and J are TRBV6-1 and TRBJ2-7; TRBD2 might be the D (6 bases). V lost 5 bases and J 2 bases, leaving 13 bases between the germline ends. Germline assignment: CDR1 MNHNS and CDR2 SASEGT. This CDR3 spans 14 amino acids. Here the CDR3 DNA reads TGTGCCAGCAGTAGGGGTAGCGGCCCCTACGAGCAGTACTTC. It codes for CASSRGSGPYEQYF.

The chain couples TRBV9 to TRBJ2-1; 7 bases align to TRBD1. The CDR3 loop spans 14 amino acids. Germline V lookup: CDR1 SGDLS, CDR2 YYNGEE. V dropped 2 bases and J dropped 8; count of bases not matched to a gene: 7. CDR3: CASSVGDSGDEQFF. CDR3 nucleotide sequence: TGTGCCAGCAGCGTTGGGGACAGCGGAGATGAGCAGTTCTTC.

The rearrangement joins TRBV25-1 to TRBJ2-5, with TRBD2 matching 7 bases. The V and J ends lost 1 base and 5 bases, in that order; junction bases with no gene match: 10. CDR3 length equals 16 residues. Germline V gene lookup returns CDR1 MGHDK and CDR2 SYGVNS. The CDR3 nucleotides read TGTGCCAGCAGTGAATTCAGGACTAGTGGGGTTGAGACCCAGTACTTC. This codes for CASSEFRTSGVETQYF.

This chain connects TRBV18 to TRBJ2-1; 8 bases are shared with TRBD1. This CDR3 contains 17 residues. CDR1 and CDR2 (germline): KGHSH, LQKENI. After removal of 6 bases from V and 7 bases from J, the junction contained 17 bases not matched to a gene. The CDR3 nucleotides read TGTGCCAGCTCCGGACCCCGGCCAGGGGGCTTTGCGAATGAGCAGTTCTTC. It yields the protein CASSGPRPGGFANEQFF.

The V gene is TRBV6-1, the J gene TRBJ2-7, with 10 bases matching TRBD1. The germline CDR1 and CDR2 sequences are MNHNS and SASEGT. The CDR3 consists of 14 residues. The junction had 8 bases not matched to a gene; V was cut back by 9 bases and J by 3 bases. CDR3 sequence (DNA): TGTGCCAGTACCGGGACAGGGGATAACTACGAGCAGTACTTC. This sequence encodes CASTGTGDNYEQYF.

V usage is TRBV28 and J usage is TRBJ1-5; the D is unclear. V lost 5 bases and J 0 bases, leaving 26 bases between the germline ends. CDR1 is MDHEN, CDR2 SYDVKM, per germline. The CDR3 is made up of 20 amino acids. CDR3 DNA sequence: TGTGCCAGCAGTCGAGGGCGGGCCCCAGGCCACAGAGATAGCAATCAGCCCCAGCATTTT. Its protein product is CASSRGRAPGHRDSNQPQHF.

Note on this clone: Other DNA sequences in this specimen translate into the identical CDR3. The chain couples TRBV9 to TRBJ2-6; D gene uncertain. Germline CDR1 is SGDLS and CDR2 is YYNGEE. This CDR3 has 15 amino acids. Deletions cut 2 bases from V and 0 bases from J, with 6 bases between. CDR3 coding DNA: TGTGCCAGCAGCGTTGACGGCTCTGGGGCCAACGTCCTGACTTTC. Its translation is CASSVDGSGANVLTF.